These T cell receptor beta chains were read from a single sample in a study of blood T cell repertoires in COVID-19. Clones were sequenced by immunoSEQ multiplex PCR, and TCRdb holds only the in-frame ones, with some missing. The data hold hundreds of thousands of clones, with roughly 88% observed a single time. Sample: peripheral blood. These receptors were obtained from a man in his forties with acute or convalescent COVID-19. CDR3s include the opening cysteine and the closing phenylalanine or tryptophan. D genes are given only for firm matches. Clone sizes are given selectively: once, few, many, or a class where the clone is expanded.

DNA,CDR3,D,J,V,size
TGTGCCAGCAGCCGACTAGCGGGAAATAACTACGAGCAGTACTTC,CASSRLAGNNYEQYF,TRBD2,TRBJ2-7,TRBV5-4,.
TGTGCCAGCAGTCGAGCCGGGACACTGATCGGAGATACGCAGTATTTT,CASSRAGTLIGDTQYF,.,TRBJ2-3,TRBV6-2/TRBV6-3,.
TGTGCCAGCAGCCTCATCGGACAGGGACAAGAGACCCAGTACTTC,CASSLIGQGQETQYF,TRBD1,TRBJ2-5,TRBV5-4,.
TGTGCCGGGATGGGGGGTATTGGGGGTGAGCAGTTCTTC,CAGMGGIGGEQFF,.,TRBJ2-1,TRBV7-8,once
TGCAGTGCTAGTGCAGGAGGAGGTTCTAATGAAAAACTGTTTTTT,CSASAGGGSNEKLFF,.,TRBJ1-4,TRBV20-1,.
TGTGCCAGTAGTCCCCGAGTCGGGGACACCGGGGAGCTGTTTTTT,CASSPRVGDTGELFF,.,TRBJ2-2,TRBV19,.
TGTGCCAGCAGTTTTCGCGGAGATCAGCCCCAGCATTTT,CASSFRGDQPQHF,.,TRBJ1-5,TRBV12-3/TRBV12-4,.
TGTGCCAGCAGCCTCCGGACAGGGAGTCCCGGGGAGCTGTTTTTT,CASSLRTGSPGELFF,TRBD1,TRBJ2-2,TRBV4-2,few
TGTGCCATCAGTGAGTCAATCCCAGGCGGGGGGAAAGAGACCCAGTACTTC,CAISESIPGGGKETQYF,TRBD2,TRBJ2-5,TRBV10-3,.
TGTGCCAGCAGCTCCCTCAATGAGCAGTTCTTC,CASSSLNEQFF,.,TRBJ2-1,TRBV9,.
TGCGCCAGCAGCTCGGACAGCTCTGGAAACACCATATATTTT,CASSSDSSGNTIYF,.,TRBJ1-3,TRBV5-1,.
TGTGCCTGGAGTGTGGTCGGTGGAAACACCATATATTTT,CAWSVVGGNTIYF,.,TRBJ1-3,TRBV30,.
TGTGCCAGCAGTTCTGATAGCGGCGCCTACAATGAGCAGTTCTTC,CASSSDSGAYNEQFF,.,TRBJ2-1,TRBV7-3,.
TGTGCCAGCAGCGCAGACAGGGTCTCGACTGAAGCTTTCTTT,CASSADRVSTEAFF,TRBD1,TRBJ1-1,TRBV7-8,.
TGTGCCAGCAGTTCCCCGGGGGGGAATGAGCAGTTCTTC,CASSSPGGNEQFF,TRBD2,TRBJ2-1,TRBV12-3/TRBV12-4,.
TGTGCCAGCAGCTTAAGGGCGGGAGTGAGAGAGACCCAGTACTTC,CASSLRAGVRETQYF,TRBD2,TRBJ2-5,TRBV7-3,.
TGCAGCGTTACGGTGGGAGGCCTCTCCTACGAGCAGTACTTC,CSVTVGGLSYEQYF,.,TRBJ2-7,TRBV29-1,once
TGTGCCTGGGGAGAAGGACAGGGCAATTCACCCCTCCACTTT,CAWGEGQGNSPLHF,TRBD1,TRBJ1-6,TRBV30,.
TGTGCCAGCAGTCGGGGAGGGAGCACAGATACGCAGTATTTT,CASSRGGSTDTQYF,TRBD2,TRBJ2-3,TRBV2,few
TGTGCCAGCAGCTTAGGAGGCGGGAGGGGATACAATGAGCAGTTCTTC,CASSLGGGRGYNEQFF,TRBD2,TRBJ2-1,TRBV7-2,.
TGTGCCAGCAGTTACACTAGGGCTAGCGGGAGGTGGGATGAGCAGTTCTTC,CASSYTRASGRWDEQFF,TRBD2,TRBJ2-1,TRBV6-2/TRBV6-3,.
TGTGCCAGCAGCTTCGGGGGCTCTGGAAACACCATATATTTT,CASSFGGSGNTIYF,.,TRBJ1-3,TRBV25-1,.
TGTGCCAGCAGCTTGGACGGAGATACGCAGTATTTT,CASSLDGDTQYF,.,TRBJ2-3,TRBV5-5,.
TGTGCCAGCAGCTTAGTATACCGCCTGAGCTCTGGGGCCAACGTCCTGACTTTC,CASSLVYRLSSGANVLTF,.,TRBJ2-6,TRBV7-2,.
TGTGCCAGTAGTATCGCAGGAATGGGACAGGGGTCTACCGGCAGCAATCAGCCCCAGCATTTT,CASSIAGMGQGSTGSNQPQHF,TRBD1,TRBJ1-5,TRBV19,.
TGTGCCACCAGTGATCCAGGAAACCCGGCCGGGGAGCTGTTTTTT,CATSDPGNPAGELFF,.,TRBJ2-2,TRBV24-1,.
TGTGCCAGCAGTTTCAACAGGCCCTATGGCTACACCTTC,CASSFNRPYGYTF,.,TRBJ1-2,TRBV12-3/TRBV12-4,.
TGTGCCAGTAGTCTAAGGCGGGACAGGGAAGAAACCTTC,CASSLRRDREETF,TRBD1,TRBJ1-2,TRBV19,.
TGTGCCAGCAGTGAACTAAATCCGGGAGTCCCCCTCCACTTT,CASSELNPGVPLHF,.,TRBJ1-6,TRBV6-1,.
TGTGCCAGCAGCCCCCTCCTTTCGGGCGAGCAGTACTTC,CASSPLLSGEQYF,.,TRBJ2-7,TRBV11-3,.
TGTGCCAGCACCCTGACAGCCGCTCAGGGAGGCTACACCTTC,CASTLTAAQGGYTF,.,TRBJ1-2,TRBV28,.
TGTGCCAGCTCACCCGGAGACTCAACTAATGAAAAACTGTTTTTT,CASSPGDSTNEKLFF,.,TRBJ1-4,TRBV18,.
TGTGCCAGCAGCTTGGCTGACACCTATAGCTCCTACAATGAGCAGTTCTTC,CASSLADTYSSYNEQFF,.,TRBJ2-1,TRBV11-3,.
TGTGCCAGCAGTGGAACTAGCGGGAGATTTATGAATGAGCAGTTCTTC,CASSGTSGRFMNEQFF,TRBD2,TRBJ2-1,TRBV6-4,.
TGCGCCAGCAGCGACGGGAGGGCCCCCTACGAGCAGTACTTC,CASSDGRAPYEQYF,TRBD2,TRBJ2-7,TRBV10-1,few
TGTGCCAGCTCCCTTTCGACTAGCGGGAGGGATACGCAGTATTTT,CASSLSTSGRDTQYF,TRBD2,TRBJ2-3,TRBV18,.
TGTGCCAGCAGTTACCTTGGACAGGGCAATCAGCCCCAGCATTTT,CASSYLGQGNQPQHF,TRBD1,TRBJ1-5,TRBV6-2/TRBV6-3,.